What follows are 5 T cell receptor beta chains derived from one specimen sequenced in a study of early stage breast cancer tumors. Only in-frame clones appear in the TCRdb table, and some are missing; sequencing was by immunoSEQ multiplex PCR. The table records tens of thousands of clones, about three quarters of them present only once. Specimen: blood. The receptors were gathered from a person in their fifties with breast cancer.

Comment on this clone: The same CDR3 also results from other DNA sequences found in this sample. The chain is built from TRBV4-1 and TRBJ2-5, with 8 bases that match TRBD1. CDR3 length equals 16 residues. Trimming removed 0 bases from V and 5 bases from J; junction bases left unmatched: 8. The germline CDR1 and CDR2 sequences are MGHRA and YSYEKL. As DNA, the CDR3 is TGCGCCAGCAGCCAAGATCCGACAGGGGTGGGGGAGACCCAGTACTTC. Its translation: CASSQDPTGVGETQYF.

The V gene is TRBV4-1, the J gene TRBJ2-7, with 7 bases fitting TRBD1. Germline V CDR1 and CDR2: MGHRA, YSYEKL. V lost 4 bases to trimming and J lost 4 bases; unmatched junction nucleotides: 13. The CDR3 consists of 16 residues. CDR3 in DNA: TGCGCCAGCAGCCCGGGCCCGGGACAGAGCATTTACGAGCAGTACTTC. Amino acids: CASSPGPGQSIYEQYF.

The chain is built from TRBV5-5 and TRBJ2-5; D is uncertain. Germline CDR1 SGHKS, CDR2 YYEKEE (reference sequence). Trimming took 5 bases from V and 0 from J, leaving 11 bases between them. The CDR3 consists of 14 residues. The DNA of the CDR3 is TGTGCCAGCAGTCCCACAGATAACCAAGAGACCCAGTACTTC. Translating it yields CASSPTDNQETQYF. Supplemented by reference TRBV5-5 and TRBJ2-5, the full variable domain reads DAGVTQSPTHLIKTRGQQVTLRCSPISGHKSVSWYQQVLGQGPQFIFQYYEKEERGRGNFPDRFSARQFPNYSSELNVNALLLGDSALYLCASSPTDNQETQYFGPGTRLLVL.

V is TRBV7-2 and J is TRBJ1-1; D remains unclear. The CDR3 is 13 amino acids. Trimming removed 5 bases from V and 5 bases from J, with 12 bases in between. Looked up from germline, CDR1 is SGHTA and CDR2 is FQGNSA. CDR3 bases: TGTGCCAGCAGCCCTCGGCGGGATACTGAAGCTTTCTTT. Its translation: CASSPRRDTEAFF.

CDR3 protein: CASSGQGLQETQYF. DNA for the CDR3: TGCGCCAGCAGCGGGCAGGGATTACAAGAGACCCAGTACTTC. The chain is built from TRBV5-1 and TRBJ2-5; the D gene is possibly TRBD1 (5 bases). There are 14 residues in the CDR3. CDR1 and CDR2 from the germline V gene are SGHRS and YFSETQ. Trimming shortened V by 4 bases and J by 2 bases, and 12 bases separated the two germline ends.